This T cell receptor beta chain was retrieved from a study of cytomegalovirus exposure and HLA in healthy donors. 13 Jbeta primers and 60 Vbeta primers were used for the PCR. Assay: immunoSEQ multiplex PCR; the TCRdb copy retains only in-frame clones and omits some. The repertoire holds about 93,000 clones, roughly four fifths seen once, with approximately 0.6% in the top ten. This CDR3 contains 14 residues. From germline, CDR1 is SGHTA and CDR2 FQGNSA. The ends were cut back, 1 base at V and 6 bases at J, with 10 bases in the middle. Everyone who donated was a healthy bone marrow donor. Concerning this clone: Its antigen is unknown.

General study points: Highly shared variants forming one cluster were likely a sequencing artifact.

V gene TRBV7-2 combines with J gene TRBJ1-5, with D possibly being TRBD1 (6 bases). The clonotype originates from a man aged 30 to 45 in good health and CMV-seronegative. Sequenced input: PBMCs. This CDR3 is CASSLGAGVQPQHF. The DNA of the CDR3 is TGTGCCAGCAGCTTAGGGGCAGGGGTTCAGCCCCAGCATTTT.